The T cell receptor beta chain described here comes from a study of cytomegalovirus exposure and HLA in healthy donors. Study-wide results and caveats: Reported results showed that the classifier diagnosed cytomegalovirus status with high specificity and sensitivity.

This CDR3 is 15 amino acids long. V was pared by 1 base and J by 2 bases, with 9 bases between. Germline V gene lookup returns CDR1 SEHNR and CDR2 FQNEAQ (reference sequence). Use of 60 Vbeta and 13 Jbeta primers characterized the PCR. Repertoires were generated with immunoSEQ multiplex PCR, while TCRdb's copy carries only in-frame clones and drops some. The sample yields about 120,000 clones, nearly 80% seen once. Of note for this clone: The target antigen is unknown.

The sequence was collected from a woman aged 25 to 39 in good health and CMV-seropositive. The material sequenced was PBMCs. The rearrangement joins TRBV7-9 to TRBJ1-5; the D is unclear. CDR3 bases: TGTGCCAGCAGCTTAGGGGTTGAGGGCAATCAGCCCCAGCATTTT. Protein product: CASSLGVEGNQPQHF.